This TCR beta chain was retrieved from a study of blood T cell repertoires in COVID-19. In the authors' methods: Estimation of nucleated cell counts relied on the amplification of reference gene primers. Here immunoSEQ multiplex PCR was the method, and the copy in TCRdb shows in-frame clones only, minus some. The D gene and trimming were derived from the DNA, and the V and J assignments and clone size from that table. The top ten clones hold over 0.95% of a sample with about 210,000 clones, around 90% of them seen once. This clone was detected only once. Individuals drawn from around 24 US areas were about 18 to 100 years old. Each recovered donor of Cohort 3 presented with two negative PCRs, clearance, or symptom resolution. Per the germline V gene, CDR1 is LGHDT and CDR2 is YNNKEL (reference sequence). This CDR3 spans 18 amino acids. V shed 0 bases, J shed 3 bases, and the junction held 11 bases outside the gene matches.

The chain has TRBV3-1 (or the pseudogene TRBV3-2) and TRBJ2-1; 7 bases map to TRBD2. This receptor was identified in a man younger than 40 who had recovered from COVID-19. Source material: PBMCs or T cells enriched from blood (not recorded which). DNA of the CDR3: TGTGCCAGCAGCCAAGATAATCGACTAGCAGGAGACTACAATGAGCAGTTCTTC. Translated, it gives CASSQDNRLAGDYNEQFF.